One sample yielded the 20 T cell receptor beta chains listed below, sequenced in a study of cytomegalovirus exposure and HLA in healthy donors. The PCR made use of 60 Vbeta and 13 Jbeta primers. Using immunoSEQ multiplex PCR, the repertoire was profiled, and TCRdb retains in-frame clones only, with some absent. The sample gives some 190,000 clones, approximately 81% of which show up once; 1% is in the top ten. Sequenced: PBMCs. These receptors were taken from a boy aged 2 to 10 in good health and CMV-seronegative.

V usage is TRBV29-1 and J usage is TRBJ2-1; 13 nucleotides line up with TRBD2. CDR3 length equals 17 residues. Germline V lookup: CDR1 SQVTM, CDR2 ANQGSEA. The ends lost 8 bases at V and 1 base at J; junction bases unmatched: 11. The CDR3 region is CSITSGGADRSYNEQFF. CDR3 bases: TGCAGCATCACTAGCGGGGGGGCCGATAGATCCTACAATGAGCAGTTCTTC.

This clone was detected a few times. The J gene is TRBJ2-3, the V gene TRBV6-1, with TRBD1 matching 9 bases. The germline V gene encodes CDR1 MNHNS and CDR2 SASEGT. CDR3 length equals 14 residues. V dropped 4 bases and J dropped 3; count of bases not matched to a gene: 2. The CDR3 protein is CASSVGTGTDTQYF. CDR3 coding DNA: TGTGCCAGCAGTGTCGGGACAGGGACAGATACGCAGTATTTT.

This clone was picked up one time. This chain joins TRBV11-3 and TRBJ2-1; TRBD1 might be the D (5 bases). Germline V gene data show CDR1 as SGHNT and CDR2 as YENEEA. The length of the CDR3 is 16 residues. V lost 2 bases and J 3 bases, leaving 14 bases between the germline ends. The CDR3 reads CASSLTIRQGYNEQFF. In DNA, the CDR3 is TGTGCCAGCAGCTTAACAATCCGGCAGGGCTACAATGAGCAGTTCTTC.

The rearrangement joins TRBV9 to TRBJ1-4, with D perhaps matching TRBD1 (6 bases). This CDR3 comprises 14 residues. Between the trimmed V and J ends, which lost 2 bases and 8 bases, there was a span of 13 bases. Germline CDR1 SGDLS, CDR2 YYNGEE. The CDR3 DNA reads TGTGCCAGCAGCGTCGGCCAGGGGAGAGAAAAACTGTTTTTT. This sequence encodes CASSVGQGREKLFF.

This clone showed up just a few times. The V gene is TRBV18, the J gene TRBJ1-1; D is unclear. Germline CDR1 and CDR2: KGHSH and LQKENI. This CDR3 is built from 13 residues. Trimming shortened V by 3 bases and J by 5 bases, and 10 bases separated the two germline ends. The CDR3 DNA is TGTGCCAGCTCACCGGGCGGGCGTACTGAAGCTTTCTTT. It specifies CASSPGGRTEAFF.

This clone was counted once. The J gene is TRBJ1-6, the V gene TRBV28; 8 nucleotides line up with TRBD1. The CDR3 contains 14 residues. The V and J ends lost 5 bases and 10 bases, in that order; junction bases with no gene match: 7. From germline, CDR1 is MDHEN and CDR2 SYDVKM. This CDR3 is CASSPQGVGSPLHF. DNA of the CDR3: TGTGCCAGCAGTCCACAGGGGGTAGGGTCACCCCTCCACTTT.

The chain carries TRBV27 and TRBJ1-6; D is unresolved. The CDR3 length is 18 residues. CDR1 and CDR2 (germline): MNHEY, SMNVEV (reference sequence). V shed 2 bases and J shed 0 bases, with 14 bases lying between them. DNA for the CDR3: TGTGCCAGCAGTTTACGGAGAGGCATGAGCTCCTATAATTCACCCCTCCACTTT. It specifies CASSLRRGMSSYNSPLHF.

The chain recombines TRBV4-1 with TRBJ1-2, with 7 bases identical to TRBD1. Per the germline V gene, CDR1 is MGHRA and CDR2 is YSYEKL. This CDR3 contains 16 residues. Germline trimming cut 3 bases from V and 4 bases from J; bases unmatched to any gene: 11. CDR3 nucleotides: TGCGCCAGCAGCCATTGGTTCAGGGGGGCCCCCTATGGCTACACCTTC. Translated: CASSHWFRGAPYGYTF.

J is TRBJ2-1 and V is TRBV30, with 7 bases fitting TRBD2. The V gene's germline CDR1 is GTSNPN and CDR2 SVGIG (reference sequence). Trimming took 0 bases from V and 1 from J; bases not matched to a gene: 9. This CDR3 is 17 amino acids long. The CDR3 sequence: CAWSVERTSFSYNEQFF. The CDR3 DNA reads as TGTGCCTGGAGTGTAGAGCGGACTAGTTTTTCCTACAATGAGCAGTTCTTC.

The gene calls are TRBV5-1 and TRBJ1-6; 7 bases agree with TRBD1. J was trimmed by 5 bases and V by 5 bases; bases with no gene match: 4. The CDR3 has 14 amino acids. The germline V gene has CDR1 SGHRS and CDR2 YFSETQ. For the CDR3, the DNA is TGCGCCAGCAGTCTTGGACAGGATAATTCACCCCTCCACTTT. Translation gives CASSLGQDNSPLHF. The whole variable domain, remainder taken from reference TRBV5-1 and TRBJ1-6, is KAGVTQTPRYLIKTRGQQVTLSCSPISGHRSVSWYQQTPGQGLQFLFEYFSETQRNKGNFPGRFSGRQFSNSRSEMNVSTLELGDSALYLCASSLGQDNSPLHFGNGTRLTVT.

The chain combines TRBV5-4 with TRBJ2-7, with a tentative D call TRBD1 (6 bases). CDR1 SGHNT and CDR2 YYREEE come from the germline V gene (reference sequence). Trimming stripped 7 bases from V and 5 bases from J, with 13 bases between. This CDR3 comprises 12 residues. CDR3 in amino acids: CASGQPDHEQYF. CDR3 nucleotides: TGTGCCAGCGGACAGCCCGATCACGAGCAGTACTTC.

The CDR3 nucleotides are TGTGCCACCAGTCCGCTCCTGGAGGGCTACTATGGCTACACCTTC. It encodes CATSPLLEGYYGYTF. The V and J genes are TRBV15 and TRBJ1-2, with unresolved D. V lost 6 bases and J lost 3, with 17 bases in between. CDR1 and CDR2 (germline): LNHNV, YYDKDF (reference sequence). CDR3 length: 15 residues.

In its sample, this clone was seen a few times. The V call is TRBV10-3, the J call TRBJ2-7; D not resolved. The CDR3 runs 12 residues. Germline V lookup: CDR1 ENHRY, CDR2 SYGVKD. Trimming removed 3 bases from V and 4 bases from J, with 7 bases in between. The CDR3 DNA reads TGTGCCATCAGTGATAGGCGGTACGAGCAGTACTTC. This encodes CAISDRRYEQYF.

The chain couples TRBV5-6 to TRBJ2-4; 9 bases map to TRBD2. Trimming cost V 0 bases and J 9 bases; bases outside gene matches: 13. This CDR3 spans 17 amino acids. Germline lookup yields CDR1 SGHDT and CDR2 YYEEEE. The CDR3 nucleotides read TGTGCCAGCAGCTTGGATTTGACTAGCGGAGGGGGCGGCATTCAGTACTTC. Translated: CASSLDLTSGGGGIQYF.

The rearrangement links TRBV5-1 to TRBJ1-2, with TRBD1 identical over 7 bases. The V and J ends lost 0 bases and 0 bases, in that order; junction bases with no gene match: 2. The CDR3 is 15 amino acids. CDR1 is SGHRS, CDR2 YFSETQ, per germline. The CDR3 nucleotides are TGCGCCAGCAGCTTGGGACAGGGAGCTAACTATGGCTACACCTTC. It encodes CASSLGQGANYGYTF. The full variable domain, completed using reference TRBV5-1 and TRBJ1-2, is KAGVTQTPRYLIKTRGQQVTLSCSPISGHRSVSWYQQTPGQGLQFLFEYFSETQRNKGNFPGRFSGRQFSNSRSEMNVSTLELGDSALYLCASSLGQGANYGYTFGSGTRLTVV.

In this sample, this clone turned up a few times. V is TRBV18 and J is TRBJ1-6; tentative D call: TRBD1 (6 bases). CDR3 length: 17 amino acids. Trimming left V 2 bases short and J 7 bases short, with 18 bases between. Looked up from germline, CDR1 is KGHSH and CDR2 is LQKENI. CDR3 loop: CASSPSGGLGRNSPLHF. CDR3 DNA sequence: TGTGCCAGCTCACCATCCGGGGGGCTTGGGCGGAATTCACCCCTCCACTTT. The full variable domain, completed using reference TRBV18 and TRBJ1-6, is NAGVMQNPRHLVRRRGQEARLRCSPMKGHSHVYWYRQLPEEGLKFMVYLQKENIIDESGMPKERFSAEFPKEGPSILRIQQVVRGDSAAYFCASSPSGGLGRNSPLHFGNGTRLTVT.

This chain links TRBV28 with TRBJ1-1; possibly TRBD1 for D (6 bases). Trimming removed 7 bases from V and 1 base from J, with 22 bases in between. From germline, CDR1 is MDHEN and CDR2 SYDVKM. The CDR3 is 17 residues long. The CDR3 here is CASTLGQFSLTNTEAFF. The CDR3 DNA reads as TGTGCCAGCACCCTCGGACAGTTCTCCTTGACGAACACTGAAGCTTTCTTT. The full variable domain, completed using reference TRBV28 and TRBJ1-1, is DVKVTQSSRYLVKRTGEKVFLECVQDMDHENMFWYRQDPGLGLRLIYFSYDVKMKEKGDIPEGYSVSREKKERFSLILESASTNQTSMYLCASTLGQFSLTNTEAFFGQGTRLTVV.

The V call is TRBV9, the J call TRBJ2-7; TRBD1 matches 8 bases. After removal of 3 bases from V and 4 bases from J, the junction contained 6 bases not matched to a gene. The CDR3 sequence is 14 residues long. Germline CDR1 SGDLS, CDR2 YYNGEE. The CDR3 DNA reads TGTGCCAGCAGCGCATCCGGGACAGGATACGAGCAGTACTTC. Encoded protein: CASSASGTGYEQYF.

The CDR3 nucleotides are TGTGCCAGCGGACAGGTTACTTACAATGAGCAGTTCTTC. It specifies CASGQVTYNEQFF. The chain recombines TRBV19 with TRBJ2-1; 7 nucleotides align to TRBD1. With 9 bases clipped from V and 4 bases from J, the junction kept 6 bases outside the gene matches. CDR3 length equals 13 residues. CDR1 and CDR2 (germline): LNHDA, SQIVND (reference sequence).

The chain combines TRBV6-5 with TRBJ1-1; TRBD1 is a possible D gene (5 bases). This CDR3 has 14 residues. The V gene's germline CDR1 is MNHEY and CDR2 SVGAGI. Trimming took off 2 bases at V and 5 bases at J, with 12 bases between the two ends. The CDR3 region has the DNA TGTGCCAGCAGTTACGGGCCGCGGGGGACTGAAGCTTTCTTT. Translation: CASSYGPRGTEAFF.